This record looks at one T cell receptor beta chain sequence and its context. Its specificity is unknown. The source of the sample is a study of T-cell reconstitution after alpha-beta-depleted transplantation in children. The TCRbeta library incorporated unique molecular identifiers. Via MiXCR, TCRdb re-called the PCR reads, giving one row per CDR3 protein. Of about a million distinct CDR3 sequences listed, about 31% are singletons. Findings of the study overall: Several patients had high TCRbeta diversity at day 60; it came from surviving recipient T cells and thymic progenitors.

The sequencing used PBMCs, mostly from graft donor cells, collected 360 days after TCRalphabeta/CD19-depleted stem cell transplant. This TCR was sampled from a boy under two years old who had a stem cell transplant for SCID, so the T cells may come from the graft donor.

DNA for the CDR3: TGTGCCAGCAGTTTTCCCACCGACGCCGGACAGGGATGGCAAAAGACCCAGTACTTC. This gives the protein CASSFPTDAGQGWQKTQYF. The chain links TRBV28 to TRBJ2-5, with 8 bases aligning to TRBD1. This CDR3 is 19 amino acids long. The V gene end was trimmed by 3 bases and the J gene end by 6 bases; junction bases not matched to a gene: 21. Germline lookup yields CDR1 MDHEN and CDR2 SYDVKM.